These 31 T cell receptor beta chains share one sample of origin, sequenced in a study of T cell responses to AZD1222 COVID-19 vaccine. Assay: immunoSEQ multiplex PCR; the TCRdb copy retains only in-frame clones and omits some. Among 150,000 or so clones listed, roughly 91% were seen once. Specimen: peripheral blood, collected on day 0 of AZD1222 vaccination. The source is an adult in good health.

The V gene is TRBV7-3, the J gene TRBJ2-2; perhaps TRBD2 as D (6 bases). The CDR3 has 17 amino acids. Germline V CDR1 and CDR2: SGHTA, FQGTGA. With 1 base removed from V and 2 bases from J, the gap between germline ends came to 14 bases. The CDR3 is CASSLRAGGRNTGELFF. The DNA for the CDR3 is TGTGCCAGCAGCTTAAGGGCCGGGGGACGAAACACCGGGGAGCTGTTTTTT. Full variable domain (remainder filled in from reference TRBV7-3 and TRBJ2-2): GAGVSQTPSNKVTEKGKYVELRCDPISGHTALYWYRQSLGQGPEFLIYFQGTGAADDSGLPNDRFFAVRPEGSVSTLKIQRTERGDSAVYLCASSLRAGGRNTGELFFGEGSRLTVL.

V gene TRBV13 combines with J gene TRBJ2-7; 9 bases are a match to TRBD2. The CDR3 runs 15 residues. Germline-derived CDR1 and CDR2 are PRHDT and FYEKMQ (reference sequence). V shed 0 bases, J shed 2 bases, and the junction held 2 bases outside the gene matches. CDR3 DNA: TGTGCCAGCAGCTTAGGGGCTAGCGGGGCCTACGAGCAGTACTTC. Its translation: CASSLGASGAYEQYF.

The genes are TRBV11-2 and TRBJ2-6; 7 bases match TRBD1. V lost 1 base to trimming and J lost 0 bases; unmatched junction nucleotides: 6. CDR3 length: 18 residues. Germline V gene sequence: CDR1 SGHAT, CDR2 FQNNGV. CDR3 sequence reads: CASSLVGQSPSGANVLTF. The CDR3, as DNA: TGTGCCAGCAGCTTAGTGGGACAGAGCCCCTCTGGGGCCAACGTCCTGACTTTC.

The genes are TRBV7-9 and TRBJ1-4; D is unresolved. Trimming shortened V by 5 bases and J by 5 bases, and 15 bases separated the two germline ends. Germline values: CDR1 SEHNR, CDR2 FQNEAQ (reference sequence). This CDR3 comprises 15 residues. Here the CDR3 DNA reads TGTGCCAGCAGCAGCCGGGAGGCCCTGAATGAAAAACTGTTTTTT. Translating gives CASSSREALNEKLFF. The entire variable domain, with the rest obtained from reference TRBV7-9 and TRBJ1-4, is as follows: DTGVSQNPRHKITKRGQNVTFRCDPISEHNRLYWYRQTLGQGPEFLTYFQNEAQLEKSRLLSDRFSAERPKGSFSTLEIQRTEQGDSAMYLCASSSREALNEKLFFGSGTQLSVL.

This chain joins TRBV6-5 and TRBJ2-1; D not certain. The V and J ends lost 7 bases and 8 bases respectively, with 18 bases between them. CDR1 and CDR2 (germline): MNHEY, SVGAGI. This CDR3 is 14 amino acids long. CDR3 sequence: CASKRGAPLHEQFF. For the CDR3, the DNA is TGTGCCAGCAAACGAGGAGCCCCCCTCCATGAGCAGTTCTTC.

This chain joins TRBV4-1 and TRBJ1-2; tentatively, D is TRBD1 (5 bases). Germline V CDR1 and CDR2: MGHRA, YSYEKL. CDR3 length: 14 residues. The V end lost 4 bases, the J end lost 7 bases, and 16 bases lay between the germline ends. The CDR3 sequence: CASSRDWGISGYTF. The CDR3, as DNA: TGCGCCAGCAGCCGGGATTGGGGGATCTCTGGCTACACCTTC.

The rearrangement links TRBV5-1 to TRBJ1-2; D remains unclear. Germline V gives CDR1 SGHRS, CDR2 YFSETQ. This CDR3 comprises 14 residues. Between the trimmed V and J ends, which lost 1 base and 5 bases, there was a span of 12 bases. CDR3 sequence: CASSLMDGGYGYTF. DNA of the CDR3: TGCGCCAGCAGCTTGATGGACGGAGGGTATGGCTACACCTTC.

The V and J genes are TRBV18 and TRBJ1-1; tentative D call: TRBD1 (5 bases). Germline V gene data show CDR1 as KGHSH and CDR2 as LQKENI. The CDR3 contains 14 residues. Trimming cost V 3 bases and J 8 bases, with 16 bases left between them. The CDR3 spells CASSPGTGSVEAFF. The CDR3 region has the DNA TGTGCCAGCTCACCCGGGACCGGGAGCGTAGAAGCTTTCTTT.

The CDR3 region has the DNA TGTGCCAGCAGCTTGTGGGGGGGATTAAGCAATCAGCCCCAGCATTTT. This codes for CASSLWGGLSNQPQHF. The V call is TRBV5-6, the J call TRBJ1-5, with D possibly matching TRBD1 (5 bases). The CDR3 extends over 16 amino acids. V was trimmed by 1 base and J by 1 base, leaving 12 bases between them. Per the germline V gene, CDR1 is SGHDT and CDR2 is YYEEEE.

The gene calls are TRBV9 and TRBJ1-2; D is unresolved. The CDR3 has 14 residues. Germline V gives CDR1 SGDLS, CDR2 YYNGEE. The V end lost 4 bases, the J end lost 3 bases, and 13 bases lay between the germline ends. The CDR3 loop is CASSPRSGHYGYTF. The CDR3 coding sequence is TGTGCCAGCAGCCCCAGGTCCGGACACTATGGCTACACCTTC.

In this sample, this clone turned up once. The V gene is TRBV6-2 or TRBV6-3, the J gene TRBJ1-3, with 7 positions matching TRBD1. The CDR3 loop spans 18 amino acids. The V segment lost 4 bases and the J segment 1 base; nucleotides outside the gene matches: 13. Germline V CDR1 and CDR2: MNHEY, SVGEGT. The CDR3 is CASSSFQGQSPSGNTIYF. CDR3 DNA: TGTGCCAGCAGTTCCTTCCAGGGACAGAGCCCTTCTGGAAACACCATATATTTT.

The gene calls are TRBV11-2 and TRBJ2-1, with 8 bases that match TRBD2. The CDR3 has 15 amino acids. CDR1 is SGHAT, CDR2 FQNNGV, per germline. J was trimmed by 7 bases and V by 7 bases; bases with no gene match: 12. CDR3 DNA: TGTGCCAGCATACCACCGGGACTAGGTTTGAATGAGCAGTTCTTC. Translating it yields CASIPPGLGLNEQFF.

The chain employs TRBV11-2 and TRBJ1-1, with no clear D. The CDR3 loop spans 13 amino acids. Germline V CDR1 and CDR2: SGHAT, FQNNGV. Trimming took off 1 base at V and 8 bases at J, with 11 bases between the two ends. The CDR3 is CASSLGGPEEAFF. CDR3 DNA sequence: TGTGCCAGCAGCTTAGGTGGGCCAGAGGAAGCTTTCTTT.

The chain carries TRBV6-5 and TRBJ2-7; D ambiguous. Germline CDR1 is MNHEY and CDR2 is SVGAGI. The CDR3 runs to 13 residues. Trimming removed 1 base from V and 3 bases from J, with 7 bases in between. The CDR3: CASSYFGSYEQYF. Written as DNA, the CDR3 is TGTGCCAGCAGTTACTTCGGAAGCTACGAGCAGTACTTC.

The chain recombines TRBV5-1 with TRBJ1-3; tentative D call: TRBD1 (5 bases). Germline V gene sequence: CDR1 SGHRS, CDR2 YFSETQ. V lost 3 bases, J lost 0 bases, and 10 bases lay in between. This CDR3 is 15 amino acids long. CDR3 coding DNA: TGCGCCAGCAGCTCCGGGACGTACTCTGGAAACACCATATATTTT. The encoded protein is CASSSGTYSGNTIYF.

V usage is TRBV27 and J usage is TRBJ2-5; TRBD2 matches 8 bases. This CDR3 contains 14 residues. V shed 9 bases, J shed 5 bases, and the junction held 11 bases outside the gene matches. From germline, CDR1 is MNHEY and CDR2 SMNVEV (reference sequence). As DNA, the CDR3 is TGTGCCAGTGGGGGACTAGAACCATGGGAGACCCAGTACTTC. Its protein is CASGGLEPWETQYF.

This clone was detected only once. The CDR3 coding sequence is TGTGCCAGTAGTATAGGGGTGGCGGAAGGCTACACCTTC. Residues: CASSIGVAEGYTF. The V gene is TRBV19, the J gene TRBJ1-2; D remains ambiguous. CDR3 length equals 13 residues. From germline, CDR1 is LNHDA and CDR2 SQIVND (reference sequence). V was cut by 1 base and J by 8 bases, with 11 bases left in between.

The CDR3 is CASSPPGTVKRLHPRGYSNQPQHF. Here the CDR3 DNA reads TGTGCCAGCAGCCCCCCTGGCACAGTCAAAAGGCTCCACCCTAGGGGGTATAGCAATCAGCCCCAGCATTTT. The chain combines TRBV4-2 with TRBJ1-5; the D gene is possibly TRBD1 (6 bases). Trimming shortened V by 4 bases and J by 0 bases, and 37 bases separated the two germline ends. Germline lookup yields CDR1 LGHNA and CDR2 YNFKEQ. CDR3 length: 24 amino acids.

As DNA, the CDR3 is TGTGCCAGCACCAAGGGGGGGAGCTCCTACGAGCAGTACTTC. Its protein is CASTKGGSSYEQYF. This sequence joins TRBV6-6 and TRBJ2-7; possible D gene TRBD2, 7 bases. The CDR3 runs to 14 residues. The germline V gene has CDR1 MNHNY and CDR2 SVGAGI (reference sequence). V shed 7 bases and J shed 0 bases, with 13 bases lying between them.

This clone showed up just a few times. The chain recombines TRBV14 with TRBJ1-6, with D hard to call. This CDR3 contains 13 residues. Deletions cut 4 bases from V and 10 bases from J, with 11 bases between. CDR1 and CDR2 from the germline V gene are SGHDN and FVKESK. This chain's CDR3 is CASSPSLNSPLHF. CDR3 DNA sequence: TGTGCCAGCAGCCCCTCACTGAACTCACCCCTCCACTTT.

The V and J genes are TRBV4-1 and TRBJ1-6; D is possibly TRBD1 (5 bases). CDR3 length: 13 amino acids. V dropped 0 bases and J dropped 13 bases, with 10 bases sitting between them. Germline V gene sequence: CDR1 MGHRA, CDR2 YSYEKL. CDR3 sequence reads: CASSQESGLPLHF. The CDR3 DNA is TGCGCCAGCAGCCAAGAGTCGGGGCTTCCCCTCCACTTT.

This clone was recorded a few times. The J gene is TRBJ2-7, the V gene TRBV24-1; D is perhaps TRBD1 (5 bases). V lost 0 bases to trimming and J lost 2 bases, with 7 bases between them. CDR3 size: 14 residues. Germline CDR1 and CDR2: KGHDR and SFDVKD. As DNA, the CDR3 is TGTGCCACCAGTGATTTGAGCAGGGCCTACGAGCAGTACTTC. Amino acids: CATSDLSRAYEQYF.

The chain has TRBV2 and TRBJ2-1, with TRBD1 matching over 12 bases. The ends lost 6 bases at V and 2 bases at J; junction bases unmatched: 2. The CDR3 runs to 15 residues. The V gene's germline CDR1 is SNHLY and CDR2 FYNNEI. The CDR3 is CASRRDRGPYNEQFF. The CDR3 bases are TGTGCCAGCAGGCGGGACAGGGGGCCCTACAATGAGCAGTTCTTC.

The chain links TRBV3-1 (or the pseudogene TRBV3-2) to TRBJ2-7; D gene unclear. CDR3 length: 12 amino acids. CDR1 LGHDT and CDR2 YNNKEL come from the germline V gene (reference sequence). The ends were cut back, 4 bases at V and 7 bases at J, with 11 bases in the middle. The CDR3 protein is CASSLPLGEQYF. Written as DNA, the CDR3 is TGTGCCAGCAGCCTCCCCTTGGGGGAGCAGTACTTC.

J is TRBJ2-2 and V is TRBV6-6, with 7 bases lining up with TRBD1. The germline V gene encodes CDR1 MNHNY and CDR2 SVGAGI (reference sequence). This CDR3 has 14 amino acids. J lost 4 bases, V lost 7 bases, and 6 bases had no gene match. The CDR3 here is CASNDRVGTGELFF. The CDR3 DNA sequence: TGTGCCAGCAACGACAGGGTGGGCACCGGGGAGCTGTTTTTT.

The CDR3, as DNA: TGTGCCAGCAGTTCCAGATATAGCAATCAGCCCCAGCATTTT. It codes for CASSSRYSNQPQHF. The rearrangement joins TRBV6-5 to TRBJ1-5, with unresolved D. Germline lookup yields CDR1 MNHEY and CDR2 SVGAGI. V was cut by 4 bases and J by 0 bases, with 7 bases left in between. This CDR3 has 14 amino acids.

This chain connects TRBV19 to TRBJ1-5, with unresolved D. This CDR3 region has 17 residues. Trimming took off 0 bases at V and 0 bases at J, with 12 bases between the two ends. CDR1 and CDR2 from the germline V gene are LNHDA and SQIVND (reference sequence). As DNA, the CDR3 is TGTGCCAGTAGTATAGATAGGGCAGCTTATAGCAATCAGCCCCAGCATTTT. This gives the protein CASSIDRAAYSNQPQHF. The full variable domain, rest sourced from reference TRBV19 and TRBJ1-5, is DGGITQSPKYLFRKEGQNVTLSCEQNLNHDAMYWYRQDPGQGLRLIYYSQIVNDFQKGDIAEGYSVSREKKESFPLTVTSAQKNPTAFYLCASSIDRAAYSNQPQHFGDGTRLSIL.

The chain couples TRBV24-1 to TRBJ2-4; the D call may be TRBD1 or TRBD2 (5 bases each). V gave up 10 bases and J gave up 3 bases, with 24 bases separating them. Germline lookup yields CDR1 KGHDR and CDR2 SFDVKD. The CDR3 loop spans 17 amino acids. The CDR3 coding sequence is TGTGCCACTGACATTCAGATCGGGGCCGGAGTCAAAAACATTCAGTACTTC. Its translation: CATDIQIGAGVKNIQYF.

V is TRBV3-1 (or the pseudogene TRBV3-2) and J is TRBJ1-2; TRBD1 matches at 7 bases. Germline V gene lookup returns CDR1 LGHDT and CDR2 YNNKEL (reference sequence). V gave up 4 bases and J gave up 8 bases; unmatched junction bases: 13. The CDR3 runs to 15 residues. The DNA of the CDR3 is TGTGCCAGCAGCCCTCCCAAGGGGGCGCCGGAAGGCTACACCTTC. Encoded protein: CASSPPKGAPEGYTF.

This chain links TRBV21-1 with TRBJ2-7; the table gives TRBD2 as D, unverified against the DNA. TRBV21-1 is a recognized pseudogene. The CDR3 covers 18 residues. CDR3 nucleotide sequence: TGTGCCAGCAGCAAAGCGGAGATAAGAAACCTTCGCTCCTACGAGCAGTACTTC. It encodes CASSKAEIRNLRSYEQYF.

Many counts were recorded for this clone. CDR3 sequence (DNA): TGTGCCAGCAGTATGGCATCCTATGGCTACACCTTC. This codes for CASSMASYGYTF. The chain is built from TRBV25-1 and TRBJ1-2, with D hard to call. The germline gives CDR1 MGHDK, CDR2 SYGVNS. The CDR3 is 12 residues long. The V gene lost 5 bases and the J gene lost 4 bases, with 8 bases spanning the gap.